The source of this T cell receptor beta chain is a study of T cell clonality in common variable immunodeficiency. Findings and caveats of the study: Fewer deletions and N-nucleotide insertions were reportedly seen in common variable immunodeficiency TCR beta sequences. CVID patient heterogeneity limited repertoire-clinical complication correlations. Compared with controls, CVID subjects had fewer shared TCRbeta clones. TCRbeta clonality was increased in CVID versus healthy controls.

This clone has ten or more counts. Its antigen is as yet unknown. The observed sequence ends 3 residues before the CDR3 terminus, with the missing tail filled in from the germline J gene. The CDR3 runs to 16 residues. Trimming stripped 5 bases from V and 7 bases from J, with 20 bases between. The data were produced by immunoSEQ multiplex PCR, yet TCRdb's version contains in-frame clones alone and is incomplete. This sample carries approximately 58,000 clones and no singletons, and 5.4% goes to the top ten. V usage is TRBV12-3 or TRBV12-4 and J usage is TRBJ2-2, with D possibly matching TRBD2 (7 bases). The sequence came from a person aged 18 to 70 in good health. Sequenced input: peripheral blood mononuclear cells. Partial CDR3 DNA: TGTGCCAGCAGTCGAATCCGGGGGGCCGAGGGCGGGGAG. It specifies CASSRIRGAEGGE. The CDR3, in full, reads CASSRIRGAEGGELFF.